These 25 T cell receptor beta chains were sequenced from one sample in a study of OX40 agonist ivuxolimab in advanced cancers. Clones were read by immunoSEQ multiplex PCR, and TCRdb kept only the in-frame ones, dropping some. Of roughly 48,000 clones in the sample, about 85% were seen once. The sequences come from CD4+ or CD8+ T cells sorted from blood, collected in a trial of the OX40 agonist ivuxolimab. The receptors shown here come from an adult with an advanced solid tumor such as melanoma, head and neck, liver or kidney cancer.

The chain links TRBV7-9 to TRBJ2-5; D is unclear. Germline V gene lookup returns CDR1 SEHNR and CDR2 FQNEAQ (reference sequence). This CDR3 has 14 amino acids. The V and J ends lost 2 bases and 12 bases respectively, with 19 bases between them. The CDR3 reads CASSLLTESLSEYF. The DNA of the CDR3 is TGTGCCAGCAGCTTACTAACCGAGAGCCTTTCGGAGTACTTC.

The chain is built from TRBV7-8 and TRBJ2-2, with 10 bases matching TRBD1. The CDR3 sequence is 16 residues long. V gave up 5 bases and J gave up 13 bases; unmatched junction bases: 16. CDR1 is SGHVS and CDR2 is FQNEAQ in the germline V gene. In DNA, the CDR3 is TGTGCCAGCAGCCATCGTGTGACAGGGGGCGTGCAGGGGCTGTTTTTT. It codes for CASSHRVTGGVQGLFF. The full variable domain, rest sourced from reference TRBV7-8 and TRBJ2-2, is GAGVSQSPRYKVAKRGQDVALRCDPISGHVSLFWYQQALGQGPEFLTYFQNEAQLDKSGLPSDRFFAERPEGSVSTLKIQRTQQEDSAVYLCASSHRVTGGVQGLFFGEGSRLTVL.

The V and J genes are TRBV18 and TRBJ2-2; TRBD2 matches at 8 bases. CDR3 length: 14 residues. V gave up 4 bases and J gave up 3 bases; unmatched junction bases: 1. Germline V gene sequence: CDR1 KGHSH, CDR2 LQKENI. The DNA for the CDR3 is TGTGCCAGCTCACTAGCGGGATACACCGGGGAGCTGTTTTTT. Its protein is CASSLAGYTGELFF.

This chain uses TRBV4-2 with TRBJ2-5; perhaps TRBD2 as D (5 bases). The CDR3 is made up of 14 amino acids. CDR1 and CDR2 (germline): LGHNA, YNFKEQ. V was shortened by 0 bases and J by 4 bases, with 9 bases between the two germline ends. CDR3 amino acids: CASSQDPRGETQYF. The CDR3 DNA reads as TGTGCCAGCAGCCAAGATCCCCGGGGAGAGACCCAGTACTTC.

This clone has only one observation. The chain has TRBV6-5 and TRBJ2-7; D assignment may be TRBD1 or TRBD2 (5 bases each). There are 12 residues in the CDR3. V was cut by 5 bases and J by 4 bases, with 9 bases left in between. Germline assignment: CDR1 MNHEY and CDR2 SVGAGI. The CDR3 nucleotides are TGTGCCAGCAGTATTGGGGGTTACGAGCAGTACTTC. Its translation: CASSIGGYEQYF.

This sequence joins TRBV5-5 and TRBJ2-7, with TRBD1 matching 8 bases. This CDR3 comprises 14 residues. CDR1 is SGHKS, CDR2 YYEKEE, per germline (reference sequence). J lost 7 bases, V lost 3 bases, and 9 bases had no gene match. Written as DNA, the CDR3 is TGTGCCAGCAGCTGGGTCCAGGGGGCGGGAGAGCAGTACTTC. This codes for CASSWVQGAGEQYF.

This chain joins TRBV25-1 and TRBJ2-7; D ambiguous. The CDR3 consists of 11 residues. Between the trimmed V and J ends, which lost 5 bases and 4 bases, there was a span of 6 bases. In germline, CDR1 is MGHDK, CDR2 SYGVNS. The CDR3 DNA sequence: TGTGCCAGCAGTAAGGGATACGAGCAGTACTTC. Translating gives CASSKGYEQYF.

The J gene is TRBJ2-6, the V gene TRBV30; 7 nucleotides agree with TRBD1. The length of the CDR3 is 19 residues. From germline, CDR1 is GTSNPN and CDR2 SVGIG (reference sequence). The V segment lost 5 bases and the J segment 0 bases; nucleotides outside the gene matches: 16. The CDR3 loop reads CAWVGTGVRRFSGANVLTF. CDR3 bases: TGTGCCTGGGTGGGAACAGGGGTCCGTCGGTTCTCTGGGGCCAACGTCCTGACTTTC.

This clone was seen a few times. The chain recombines TRBV5-6 with TRBJ2-7; the match to TRBD1 covers 8 bases. V was clipped by 9 bases and J by 7 bases; unmatched bases: 12. This CDR3 comprises 13 residues. Germline loops: CDR1 SGHDT, CDR2 YYEEEE. CDR3 region: CATRRGQGGEQYF. CDR3 bases: TGTGCCACCCGTCGCGGACAGGGCGGTGAGCAGTACTTC. Variable domain in full (rest from reference TRBV5-6 and TRBJ2-7): DAGVTQSPTHLIKTRGQQVTLRCSPKSGHDTVSWYQQALGQGPQFIFQYYEEEERQRGNFPDRFSGHQFPNYSSELNVNALLLGDSALYLCATRRGQGGEQYFGPGTRLTVT.

The chain is built from TRBV7-3 and TRBJ2-5, with D possibly TRBD2 on 6 matching bases. V was trimmed by 2 bases and J by 5 bases, leaving 12 bases between them. CDR3 size: 14 residues. Germline CDR1 is SGHTA and CDR2 is FQGTGA. For the CDR3, the DNA is TGTGCCAGCAGCTTACATGGGGGGAGGGAGACCCAGTACTTC. Residues: CASSLHGGRETQYF.

This chain connects TRBV28 to TRBJ1-5; a possible D gene is TRBD1 (5 bases). The V gene's germline CDR1 is MDHEN and CDR2 SYDVKM. The V end was cut by 8 bases, the J end by 7 bases, with 21 bases between. CDR3 length: 15 amino acids. CDR3 coding DNA: TGTGCCAGCCATGTGGGGGTCGGGTCCGACCAGCCCCAGCATTTT. Translation gives CASHVGVGSDQPQHF.

The rearrangement links TRBV19 to TRBJ1-5; D gene ambiguous. Germline values: CDR1 LNHDA, CDR2 SQIVND (reference sequence). This CDR3 has 13 amino acids. V was shortened by 6 bases and J by 7 bases, with 13 bases between the two germline ends. CDR3 residues: CASSVSGEQPQHF. CDR3 coding DNA: TGTGCCAGTAGCGTATCAGGAGAACAGCCCCAGCATTTT.

V is TRBV5-6 and J is TRBJ1-1, with TRBD1 identical over 7 bases. Germline assignment: CDR1 SGHDT and CDR2 YYEEEE. The trim removed 4 bases at V and 3 bases at J, leaving 12 bases unmatched. CDR3 length: 16 amino acids. Here the CDR3 reads CASSAGTGVAYTEAFF. CDR3 bases: TGTGCCAGCAGCGCCGGTACAGGGGTCGCCTACACTGAAGCTTTCTTT.

This chain uses TRBV15 with TRBJ2-3; D possibly uses TRBD1 or TRBD2 (5 bases each). Trimming left V 1 base short and J 1 base short, with 12 bases between. The CDR3 has 16 residues. Germline loops: CDR1 LNHNV, CDR2 YYDKDF (reference sequence). The chain's CDR3 is CATSRGDLVRTDTQYF. The CDR3 bases are TGTGCCACCAGCAGAGGGGACCTAGTTCGCACAGATACGCAGTATTTT.

The chain recombines TRBV28 with TRBJ1-4, with 12 bases lining up with TRBD1. Losses at the gene ends were 7 bases for V and 11 bases for J; bases not matched to a gene: 8. CDR1 and CDR2 from the germline V gene are MDHEN and SYDVKM. The length of the CDR3 is 14 residues. The CDR3 reads CASNSGTGGLKLFF. In DNA, the CDR3 is TGTGCCAGCAATTCCGGGACAGGGGGCTTGAAACTGTTTTTT.

This rearrangement joins TRBV7-2 to TRBJ2-5; 7 nucleotides match TRBD2. Per the germline V gene, CDR1 is SGHTA and CDR2 is FQGNSA. V was clipped by 8 bases and J by 2 bases; unmatched bases: 5. This CDR3 is 13 amino acids long. The CDR3, as DNA: TGTGCCAGCGGCGGGAGTAGGCAAGAGACCCAGTACTTC. Protein: CASGGSRQETQYF. Drawing the rest from reference TRBV7-2 and TRBJ2-5, the complete variable domain is GAGVSQSPSNKVTEKGKDVELRCDPISGHTALYWYRQSLGQGLEFLIYFQGNSAPDKSGLPSDRFSAERTGGSVSTLTIQRTQQEDSAVYLCASGGSRQETQYFGPGTRLLVL.

The chain combines TRBV7-9 with TRBJ2-3; tentatively, D is TRBD1 (6 bases). Germline lookup yields CDR1 SEHNR and CDR2 FQNEAQ (reference sequence). Trimming pared 2 bases from V and 4 bases from J, leaving 7 bases between. The CDR3 has 13 amino acids. CDR3 DNA: TGTGCCAGCAGCTTAACAGGGCCAGATACGCAGTATTTT. This sequence encodes CASSLTGPDTQYF.

The chain is built from TRBV6-5 and TRBJ2-7, with D hard to call. V lost 2 bases and J lost 3, with 8 bases in between. The CDR3 contains 13 residues. CDR1 is MNHEY and CDR2 is SVGAGI in the germline V gene. The CDR3 nucleotides are TGTGCCAGCAGTTACCGCCTGGACTACGAGCAGTACTTC. The encoded protein is CASSYRLDYEQYF.

The chain joins TRBV28 to TRBJ2-7; the D is unclear. The CDR3 loop spans 10 amino acids. V was shortened by 5 bases and J by 7 bases, with 6 bases between the two germline ends. Per the germline V gene, CDR1 is MDHEN and CDR2 is SYDVKM. The CDR3 bases are TGTGCCAGCAGTCACCTAGAGCAGTACTTC. Its translation is CASSHLEQYF.

The J gene is TRBJ2-2, the V gene TRBV6-5; D unresolved. Trimming pared 0 bases from V and 9 bases from J, leaving 8 bases between. The CDR3 consists of 13 residues. Germline-derived CDR1 and CDR2 are MNHEY and SVGAGI. For the CDR3, the DNA is TGTGCCAGCAGTTACTCGATTGACCGGGAGCTGTTTTTT. As protein: CASSYSIDRELFF.

The table lists this clone with a count of one. The chain couples TRBV5-1 to TRBJ2-1; a weak D match, TRBD1 (5 bases). This CDR3 has 13 residues. Germline CDR1 SGHRS, CDR2 YFSETQ. Trimming removed 0 bases at V and 12 bases at J, with 13 bases between. CDR3 amino acids: CASSLGVGRGQFF. In DNA form, the CDR3 reads TGCGCCAGCAGCTTGGGAGTGGGGCGCGGGCAGTTCTTC.

The genes are TRBV5-5 and TRBJ1-5; weak D call: TRBD1 (5 bases). The CDR3 length is 14 residues. The V end lost 4 bases, the J end lost 2 bases, and 10 bases lay between the germline ends. Germline lookup yields CDR1 SGHKS and CDR2 YYEKEE (reference sequence). The CDR3 coding sequence is TGTGCCAGCAGCCTTCGAGGGGGCAATCAGCCCCAGCATTTT. Its translation is CASSLRGGNQPQHF.

The chain employs TRBV27 and TRBJ2-2; D remains unclear. Between the trimmed V and J ends, which lost 0 bases and 3 bases, there was a span of 11 bases. CDR1 and CDR2 from the germline V gene are MNHEY and SMNVEV (reference sequence). The CDR3 totals 16 residues. The CDR3 DNA reads TGTGCCAGCAGTTTATCGCGGAGTCTCTACACCGGGGAGCTGTTTTTT. Translation: CASSLSRSLYTGELFF.

V and J are TRBV28 and TRBJ1-1, with 9 positions matching TRBD1. The CDR3 has 16 residues. Germline-derived CDR1 and CDR2 are MDHEN and SYDVKM. J gave up 3 bases and V 4 bases, and 9 bases lay outside the gene matches. CDR3 region: CASSSLSRTGDTEAFF. In DNA form, the CDR3 reads TGTGCCAGCAGTTCTCTCTCCCGGACAGGGGACACTGAAGCTTTCTTT.

The chain joins TRBV2 to TRBJ2-7, with 10 bases that match TRBD2. The CDR3 is 15 residues long. The germline V gene encodes CDR1 SNHLY and CDR2 FYNNEI. Trimming at V came to 5 bases and at J to 3 bases, leaving 7 bases not matched to a gene. The CDR3 here is CASSLRLAGSYEQYF. CDR3 DNA: TGTGCCAGCAGTCTTAGACTAGCGGGTAGCTACGAGCAGTACTTC.